The next 28 T cell receptor beta chains were all read from a single sample in a study of CD8 T cells in ankylosing spondylitis. Findings and caveats of the study: For ankylosing spondylitis blood, a TCR beta motif of eight or nine highly homologous variants appeared characteristic.

TCRdb fed the 5' RACE reads into MiXCR, producing one record per CDR3 protein. The data contain some 840,000 distinct CDR3 sequences, about 12% of them singletons. Their antigen targets remain unknown. Material for sequencing was blood, either unsorted or a sorted T cell fraction (not recorded which). The receptors here all came from a male donor with ankylosing spondylitis.

This clonotype was picked up a small number of times. This chain joins TRBV20-1 and TRBJ1-1, with D possibly matching TRBD1 (6 bases). From germline, CDR1 is DFQATT and CDR2 SNEGSKA (reference sequence). V was pared by 3 bases and J by 3 bases, with 14 bases between. CDR3 length equals 14 residues. CDR3 sequence (DNA): TGCAGTGCTAGGCTCACAGGGTCCGACACTGAAGCTTTCTTT. Translated: CSARLTGSDTEAFF.

Ten or more counts support this clonotype. Here the CDR3 reads CASSSQGTNYEQYF. CDR3 sequence (DNA): TGTGCCAGCAGCTCCCAGGGAACAAATTACGAGCAGTACTTC. This chain uses TRBV7-9 with TRBJ2-7, with a possible D match to TRBD1 (5 bases). V was pared by 4 bases and J by 4 bases, with 14 bases between. CDR1 and CDR2 (germline): SEHNR, FQNEAQ (reference sequence). This CDR3 contains 14 residues.

This clonotype was seen at least ten times. The rearrangement uses TRBV5-6 and TRBJ1-4; D may be TRBD1 (6 bases). V was trimmed by 4 bases and J by 12 bases, leaving 13 bases between them. CDR3 length: 12 amino acids. Germline CDR1 is SGHDT and CDR2 is YYEEEE. For the CDR3, the DNA is TGTGCCAGCAGCCACGGACAGACGGAACTGTTTTTT. Residues: CASSHGQTELFF.

The V call is TRBV7-2, the J call TRBJ1-5; possible D gene TRBD1, 5 bases. CDR3 length: 12 residues. The V end lost 1 base, the J end lost 13 bases, and 11 bases lay between the germline ends. Per germline, CDR1 SGHTA and CDR2 FQGNSA. CDR3 nucleotide sequence: TGTGCCAGCAGCTTAGAAGACAGCCTTCAGCATTTT. Amino acids: CASSLEDSLQHF.

V usage is TRBV24-1 and J usage is TRBJ1-5, with TRBD1 identical over 8 bases. This CDR3 is built from 14 residues. The V and J ends lost 6 bases and 6 bases, in that order; junction bases with no gene match: 6. Germline CDR1 and CDR2: KGHDR and SFDVKD. Here the CDR3 reads CATSSRQGFQPQHF. In DNA, the CDR3 is TGTGCCACCAGTTCGAGACAGGGGTTTCAGCCCCAGCATTTT.

The V and J genes are TRBV6-2 or TRBV6-3 and TRBJ2-7; D not certain. Trimming took off 2 bases at V and 1 base at J, with 18 bases between the two ends. Germline V CDR1 and CDR2: MNHEY, SVGEGT. The length of the CDR3 is 17 residues. This CDR3 is CASSYKFGSVRSYEQYF. The CDR3 DNA sequence: TGTGCCAGCAGTTACAAATTTGGCAGCGTCCGTTCCTACGAGCAGTACTTC.

The V gene is TRBV20-1, the J gene TRBJ2-3; D perhaps matches TRBD1 (6 bases). Trimming pared 5 bases from V and 0 bases from J, leaving 12 bases between. The CDR3 loop spans 14 amino acids. The germline V gene encodes CDR1 DFQATT and CDR2 SNEGSKA (reference sequence). CDR3 in DNA: TGCAGTGCTCGGGACACCCTAAGCACAGATACGCAGTATTTT. It is translated as CSARDTLSTDTQYF.

This clonotype was picked up many times. V and J are TRBV20-1 and TRBJ2-1; 7 bases map to TRBD2. Unmatched junction bases numbered 19, after V lost 8 bases and J lost 9 bases. The CDR3 length is 15 residues. Per the germline V gene, CDR1 is DFQATT and CDR2 is SNEGSKA (reference sequence). The CDR3 DNA sequence: TGCAGTTCCAAGGGAGGGGTGCACGTAGGAAGTGAGCAGTTCTTC. It specifies CSSKGGVHVGSEQFF.

The gene calls are TRBV7-2 and TRBJ1-5; weak D call: TRBD1 (6 bases). This CDR3 is built from 15 residues. The ends were cut back, 3 bases at V and 5 bases at J, with 14 bases in the middle. Germline CDR1 reads SGHTA; CDR2 reads FQGNSA. The CDR3 sequence is CASSFGTREHQPQHF. The CDR3 DNA reads as TGTGCCAGCAGCTTCGGGACAAGAGAGCATCAGCCCCAGCATTTT.

The chain combines TRBV5-1 with TRBJ2-3, with 13 bases identical to TRBD2. Per germline, CDR1 SGHRS and CDR2 YFSETQ. The CDR3 is 15 residues long. The V gene end was trimmed by 4 bases and the J gene end by 4 bases; junction bases not matched to a gene: 3. The CDR3 loop is CASSPGLAGSDTQYF. The DNA for the CDR3 is TGCGCCAGCAGCCCGGGACTAGCGGGGTCAGATACGCAGTATTTT.

The chain uses TRBV10-3 and TRBJ2-1; D not resolved. CDR3 length: 14 amino acids. Trimming removed 3 bases at V and 6 bases at J, with 12 bases between. Germline CDR1 is ENHRY and CDR2 is SYGVKD. DNA for the CDR3: TGTGCCATCAGTGATGGGATAGCAGGCAATGAGCAGTTCTTC. It yields the protein CAISDGIAGNEQFF.

The chain has TRBV5-1 and TRBJ1-5; TRBD1 aligns across 10 bases. Germline V gives CDR1 SGHRS, CDR2 YFSETQ. This CDR3 comprises 17 residues. With V trimmed by 1 base and J by 3 bases, 7 bases remained unmatched. The CDR3 here is CASSLTPGQGINQPQHF. CDR3 nucleotide sequence: TGCGCCAGCAGCTTGACTCCGGGACAGGGGATCAATCAGCCCCAGCATTTT.

V and J are TRBV7-9 and TRBJ2-5, with TRBD1 matching 7 bases. V dropped 5 bases and J dropped 5; count of bases not matched to a gene: 8. Germline CDR1 and CDR2: SEHNR and FQNEAQ (reference sequence). CDR3 length equals 14 residues. CDR3 loop: CASSRGQKGETQYF. The CDR3 DNA is TGTGCCAGCAGCCGGGGACAGAAGGGGGAGACCCAGTACTTC.

J is TRBJ1-5 and V is TRBV5-1; tentative D call: TRBD1 (5 bases). The CDR3 spans 14 residues. Trimming took 4 bases from V and 4 from J, leaving 12 bases between them. The germline V gene has CDR1 SGHRS and CDR2 YFSETQ. The CDR3, as DNA: TGCGCCAGCAGCCCCGACAGACCTAATCAGCCCCAGCATTTT. This gives the protein CASSPDRPNQPQHF.

At least ten counts were recorded for this clonotype. The chain couples TRBV20-1 to TRBJ2-5; D might be TRBD1 or TRBD2, each matching 5 bases. The germline CDR1 and CDR2 sequences are DFQATT and SNEGSKA (reference sequence). The germline V and J ends were trimmed by 4 bases and 3 bases, with 12 bases remaining between them. The CDR3 consists of 13 residues. The CDR3 loop is CSANRDLKETQYF. The CDR3 nucleotides are TGCAGTGCTAACCGGGACCTCAAAGAGACCCAGTACTTC.

This clonotype has only a few counts. This rearrangement joins TRBV29-1 to TRBJ2-3, with D possibly being TRBD1 (6 bases). Germline assignment: CDR1 SQVTM and CDR2 ANQGSEA. The CDR3 is made up of 13 amino acids. The V gene lost 4 bases and the J gene lost 2 bases, with 10 bases spanning the gap. The CDR3 here is CSVVVGATDTQYF. The CDR3 coding sequence is TGCAGCGTTGTCGTGGGGGCCACAGATACGCAGTATTTT.

This chain joins TRBV4-3 and TRBJ1-5; D uncertain. Trimming took 0 bases from V and 1 from J, leaving 13 bases between them. The CDR3 contains 17 residues. Germline V gene lookup returns CDR1 LGHNA and CDR2 YSLEER. The CDR3 bases are TGCGCCAGCAGCCAAGAGGGTGGGAGGGCGAGCAATCAGCCCCAGCATTTT. This gives the protein CASSQEGGRASNQPQHF.

V usage is TRBV4-3 and J usage is TRBJ2-3; the D is unclear. The CDR3 extends over 14 amino acids. The germline gives CDR1 LGHNA, CDR2 YSLEER. V was trimmed by 4 bases and J by 4 bases, leaving 12 bases between them. In nucleotides, the CDR3 is TGCGCCAGCAGCCCATTAACCCAGTCAGATACGCAGTATTTT. Protein product: CASSPLTQSDTQYF.

This clonotype has at least ten counts. The chain links TRBV7-9 to TRBJ2-1; perhaps TRBD1 as D (6 bases). The V and J ends lost 2 bases and 8 bases respectively, with 19 bases between them. The CDR3 is 16 amino acids. Germline CDR1 SEHNR, CDR2 FQNEAQ (reference sequence). The CDR3 nucleotides read TGTGCCAGCAGCTTAAGGGGGAGCCACGTTCCCGATGAGCAGTTCTTC. This encodes CASSLRGSHVPDEQFF.

This clonotype was seen many times. This rearrangement joins TRBV7-2 to TRBJ1-6, with a tentative D call TRBD1 (5 bases). The V gene's germline CDR1 is SGHTA and CDR2 FQGNSA. This CDR3 spans 12 amino acids. V was pared by 5 bases and J by 13 bases, with 12 bases between. The CDR3 nucleotides read TGTGCCAGCAGCCCCAGGGAGCCCCCCCTCCACTTT. Translated: CASSPREPPLHF.

This clonotype was picked up a small number of times. The rearrangement uses TRBV9 and TRBJ1-6; maybe TRBD1 (5 bases). The CDR3 is 13 amino acids. Germline CDR1 reads SGDLS; CDR2 reads YYNGEE. V shed 4 bases and J shed 8 bases, with 10 bases lying between them. The CDR3 DNA reads as TGTGCCAGCAGCCTCTGGGGGGATTCACCCCTCCACTTT. Protein product: CASSLWGDSPLHF. Full variable domain (remainder filled in from reference TRBV9 and TRBJ1-6): DSGVTQTPKHLITATGQRVTLRCSPRSGDLSVYWYQQSLDQGLQFLIQYYNGEERAKGNILERFSAQQFPDLHSELNLSSLELGDSALYFCASSLWGDSPLHFGNGTRLTVT.

This chain connects TRBV4-2 to TRBJ1-5; 7 bases fit TRBD1. This CDR3 has 16 residues. V trimming: 0 bases; J trimming: 3 bases; junction bases outside the gene matches: 5. Germline CDR1 and CDR2: LGHNA and YNFKEQ. DNA for the CDR3: TGTGCCAGCAGCCAAGATAGCGGGACAGACAATCAGCCCCAGCATTTT. Its protein is CASSQDSGTDNQPQHF.

This clonotype has at least ten counts. This chain uses TRBV4-2 with TRBJ1-2; 7 positions agree with TRBD1. CDR1 is LGHNA and CDR2 is YNFKEQ in the germline V gene. With V trimmed by 4 bases and J by 4 bases, 3 bases remained unmatched. CDR3 length: 13 amino acids. Written as DNA, the CDR3 is TGTGCCAGCAGCCGGGACAGTGCCTATGGCTACACCTTC. This codes for CASSRDSAYGYTF.

This clonotype was counted a few times. V is TRBV20-1 and J is TRBJ2-7; 10 bases align to TRBD2. Germline V gene sequence: CDR1 DFQATT, CDR2 SNEGSKA (reference sequence). V lost 2 bases to trimming and J lost 4 bases; unmatched junction nucleotides: 2. The CDR3 runs 13 residues. The CDR3 bases are TGCAGTGCTAGAAGGGGACTAGCGTACGAGCAGTACTTC. Encoded protein: CSARRGLAYEQYF.

The sample holds many counts of this clonotype. V usage is TRBV10-3 and J usage is TRBJ1-1, with no clear D. The germline gives CDR1 ENHRY, CDR2 SYGVKD. V dropped 10 bases and J dropped 0 bases, with 12 bases sitting between them. The CDR3 loop spans 13 amino acids. CDR3 nucleotides: TGTGCCACAGAGAAGGAGGTGAACACTGAAGCTTTCTTT. Translated, it gives CATEKEVNTEAFF.

The chain joins TRBV20-1 to TRBJ1-6; 8 bases align to TRBD1. V was pared by 5 bases and J by 18 bases, with 9 bases of the junction left unmatched. CDR3 length: 11 residues. Germline CDR1 reads DFQATT; CDR2 reads SNEGSKA (reference sequence). DNA for the CDR3: TGCAGTGCTGGTGTCCGGGACAGGTACCACTTT. As protein: CSAGVRDRYHF.

This clonotype was recorded once. V is TRBV7-9 and J is TRBJ1-2; possible D gene TRBD1, 5 bases. V gave up 5 bases and J gave up 7 bases, with 17 bases separating them. Germline assignment: CDR1 SEHNR and CDR2 FQNEAQ (reference sequence). The CDR3 is made up of 14 amino acids. The chain's CDR3 is CASSIRDGILGYTF. CDR3 DNA sequence: TGTGCCAGCAGCATAAGGGACGGCATTCTTGGCTACACCTTC.

The J gene is TRBJ2-3, the V gene TRBV28; D assignment may be TRBD1 or TRBD2 (5 bases each). Trimming pared 8 bases from V and 3 bases from J, leaving 12 bases between. The CDR3 is 13 residues long. Germline V gene sequence: CDR1 MDHEN, CDR2 SYDVKM. The CDR3 DNA sequence: TGTGCCAGCGGGACCAGGGATACAGATACGCAGTATTTT. It yields the protein CASGTRDTDTQYF.